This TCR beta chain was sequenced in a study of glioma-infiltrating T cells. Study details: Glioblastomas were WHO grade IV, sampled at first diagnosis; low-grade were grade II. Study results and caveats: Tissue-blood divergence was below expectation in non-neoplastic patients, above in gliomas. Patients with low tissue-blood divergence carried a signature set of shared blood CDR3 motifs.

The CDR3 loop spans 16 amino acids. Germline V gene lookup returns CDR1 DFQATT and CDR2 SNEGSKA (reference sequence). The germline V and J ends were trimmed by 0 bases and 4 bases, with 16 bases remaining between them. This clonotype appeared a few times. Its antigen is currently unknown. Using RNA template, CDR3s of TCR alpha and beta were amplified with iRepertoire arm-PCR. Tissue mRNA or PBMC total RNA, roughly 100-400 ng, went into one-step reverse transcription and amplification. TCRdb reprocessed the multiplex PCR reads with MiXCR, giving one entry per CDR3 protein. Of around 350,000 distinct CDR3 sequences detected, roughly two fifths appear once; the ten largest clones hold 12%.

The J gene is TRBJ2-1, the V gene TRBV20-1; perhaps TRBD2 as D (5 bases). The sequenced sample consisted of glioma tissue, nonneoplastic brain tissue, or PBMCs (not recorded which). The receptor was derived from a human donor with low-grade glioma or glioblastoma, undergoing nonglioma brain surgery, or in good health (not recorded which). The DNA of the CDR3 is TGCAGTGCTAGAGATTTGTCACAGCGGTTTTACAATGAGCAGTTCTTC. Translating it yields CSARDLSQRFYNEQFF.